The clone carrying this T cell receptor (beta chain) was counted a few times. What it binds is unknown. The 5'RACE method, run with constant-segment primers, produced TCR alpha and TCR beta cDNA libraries (carrying sample barcodes and UMIs). Each CDR3 protein gets one entry after TCRdb re-called the 5' RACE reads with MiXCR. Of about 130,000 distinct CDR3 sequences listed, approximately 15% are singletons. The CDR3 loop spans 14 amino acids. Looked up from germline, CDR1 is SGHRS and CDR2 is YFSETQ. V shed 4 bases and J shed 2 bases, with 12 bases lying between them. These data belong to a study of T-cell memory formation after mild COVID-19. Study-wide background: There were largely donor-specific TCR clusters. Overall study findings and caveats: Clones contracting day 15 to 85 were balanced CD4/CD8; later expanders leaned CD4+. That cross-reactive memory joined was suggested by some responding clones appearing in pre-infection memory.

The source is a man aged 18 to 30 who had mild COVID-19 (a few samples of this study predate the infection). Cell type and time point are not known. The sequenced sample consisted of PBMCs or a T cell subset sorted from them (not recorded which). V usage is TRBV5-1 and J usage is TRBJ2-5; possible D gene TRBD1, 6 bases. DNA of the CDR3: TGCGCCAGCAGCACCGGGACACATCAAGAGACCCAGTACTTC. Translation gives CASSTGTHQETQYF.